This T cell receptor beta chain was identified during a study of T cells in Graves' hyperthyroidism and ophthalmopathy. With regard to this clonotype: One end of the junction is discordant with germline, which a read error may explain.

Looked up from germline, CDR1 is SEHNR and CDR2 is FQNEAQ (reference sequence). The CDR3 sequence is 14 residues long. What was amplified from RNA transcripts were TCR beta CDR3 regions. The HTBI primer set drove a first-round RT-PCR of the TCR CDR3. TCRdb re-derived calls from the multiplex PCR reads in MiXCR, one entry per CDR3 protein. The table lists nearly 750,000 distinct CDR3 sequences, about 35% of them singletons. Sample: blood. This chain uses TRBV7-9 with TRBJ2-2, with D possibly matching TRBD2 (5 bases). The receptor's source is a woman in her 40s with Graves' hyperthyroidism. This chain's CDR3 is CASSFLGNIGELFF. In nucleotides, the CDR3 is TGTGCCAGCAGCTTTCTCGGGAACATCGGGGAGCTGTTTTTT.